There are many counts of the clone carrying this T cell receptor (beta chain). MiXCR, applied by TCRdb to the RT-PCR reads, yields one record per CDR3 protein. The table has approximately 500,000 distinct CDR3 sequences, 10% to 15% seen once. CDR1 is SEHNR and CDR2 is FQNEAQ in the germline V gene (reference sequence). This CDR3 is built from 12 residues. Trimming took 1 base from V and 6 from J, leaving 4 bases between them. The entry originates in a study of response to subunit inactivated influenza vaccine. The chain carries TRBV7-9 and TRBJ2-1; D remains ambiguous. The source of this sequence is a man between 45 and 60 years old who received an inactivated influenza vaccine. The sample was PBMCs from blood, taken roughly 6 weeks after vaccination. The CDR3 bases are TGTGCCAGCAGCTTAGGCAGCAATGAGCAGTTCTTC. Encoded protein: CASSLGSNEQFF.